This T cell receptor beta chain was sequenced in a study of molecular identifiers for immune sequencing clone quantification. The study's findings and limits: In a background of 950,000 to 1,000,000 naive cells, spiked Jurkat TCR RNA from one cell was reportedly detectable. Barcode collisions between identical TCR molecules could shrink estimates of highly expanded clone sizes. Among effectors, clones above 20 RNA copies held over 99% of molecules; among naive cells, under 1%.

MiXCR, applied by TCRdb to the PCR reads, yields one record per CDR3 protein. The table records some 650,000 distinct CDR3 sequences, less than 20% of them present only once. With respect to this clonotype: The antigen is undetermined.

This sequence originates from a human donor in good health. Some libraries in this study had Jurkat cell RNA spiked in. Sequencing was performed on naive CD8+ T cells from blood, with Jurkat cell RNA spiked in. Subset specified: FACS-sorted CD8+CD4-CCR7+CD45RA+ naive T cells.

The CDR3 DNA reads TGTGCCAGCAGTCGAGCGGGGCCCACAGATACGCAGTATTTT. This gives the protein CASSRAGPTDTQYF. The chain combines TRBV27 with TRBJ2-3, with TRBD2 identical over 7 bases. Germline loops: CDR1 MNHEY, CDR2 SMNVEV (reference sequence). This CDR3 spans 14 amino acids. With 5 bases clipped from V and 2 bases from J, the junction kept 4 bases outside the gene matches.